The sequence of this TCR beta chain was determined in a study of identical twins. Study findings and constraints: A lower insertion count was a feature of abundant cord blood beta clonotypes, with no such feature in memory repertoires.

CDR1 and CDR2 (germline): SGHRS, YFSETQ. This CDR3 has 15 amino acids. V lost 4 bases and J 4 bases, leaving 17 bases between the germline ends. Turning to this clonotype: Its matching antigen is unknown.

Template switching supplied a universal primer site; unique molecular identifiers were carried on the cDNA. MiXCR, run by TCRdb on the 5' RACE reads, gives a single entry per CDR3 protein. The table records about 570,000 distinct CDR3 sequences, 9.6% of them present only once. This sample was also put to use in a study of yellow fever vaccine responses in identical twins.

The sequence was collected from a woman aged 18-29 years in good health. The V call is TRBV5-1, the J call TRBJ2-5; the D call may be TRBD1 or TRBD2 (7 bases each). Sequenced material: PBMCs. Written as DNA, the CDR3 is TGCGCCAGCAGCCCCCAGGGGGGGATAGGAGAGACCCAGTACTTC. Translating gives CASSPQGGIGETQYF. Looking up the rest from reference TRBV5-1 and TRBJ2-5 gives the full variable domain: KAGVTQTPRYLIKTRGQQVTLSCSPISGHRSVSWYQQTPGQGLQFLFEYFSETQRNKGNFPGRFSGRQFSNSRSEMNVSTLELGDSALYLCASSPQGGIGETQYFGPGTRLLVL.